Given below is one TCR beta chain in context. Its target is unknown. The observed sequence ends 3 residues before the CDR3 terminus, with the missing tail filled in from the germline J gene. Some clones are missing from TCRdb's copy, which holds only in-frame ones; the method was immunoSEQ multiplex PCR. The ten top clones account for approximately 1.5%, within a sample of under 45,000 clones. CDR1 is WNHNN and CDR2 is SYGVQD in the germline V gene (reference sequence). Germline trimming cut 3 bases from V and 1 base from J; bases unmatched to any gene: 5. CDR3 length: 15 amino acids. These data belong to a study of T cells in women clearing cervical HPV infection. Study overall: Controls' single incident HPV16 infection cleared within 12 months without precancer. Case blood was drawn when the lesion was first found; control blood after infection became undetectable.

Broader study findings: Cases and controls were distinguished at AUC 0.83 by richness and V genes.

The clonotype comes from a woman aged 18 to 75 with a cervical HPV16 infection that either progressed to CIN3+ or cleared (not recorded which). The rearrangement joins TRBV10-1 to TRBJ2-5; TRBD1 matches at 7 bases. The sample comprised blood buffy coat. CDR3 protein: CASSDLRDSQETQYF. The CDR3 bases that were read are TGCGCCAGCAGTGACCTCAGGGACAGCCAAGAGACC.